This T cell receptor (beta chain) was profiled in a study of blood T cell repertoires in COVID-19. The CDR3 runs 16 residues. Trimming removed 5 bases from V and 2 bases from J, with 19 bases in between. Per the germline V gene, CDR1 is SGHVS and CDR2 is FNYEAQ. Here immunoSEQ multiplex PCR was the method, and the copy in TCRdb shows in-frame clones only, minus some. The sample shows some 99,000 clones, 70% to 90% of them seen only once. Sequenced input: peripheral blood. The chain is built from TRBV7-6 and TRBJ2-7; the D gene is possibly TRBD2 (6 bases). The source of this sequence is a human donor in a cohort sampled during active COVID-19. The CDR3 DNA reads as TGTGCCAGCAGCCACTCTTCGGGCGGGGCCCCCTACGAGCAGTACTTC. It encodes CASSHSSGGAPYEQYF.